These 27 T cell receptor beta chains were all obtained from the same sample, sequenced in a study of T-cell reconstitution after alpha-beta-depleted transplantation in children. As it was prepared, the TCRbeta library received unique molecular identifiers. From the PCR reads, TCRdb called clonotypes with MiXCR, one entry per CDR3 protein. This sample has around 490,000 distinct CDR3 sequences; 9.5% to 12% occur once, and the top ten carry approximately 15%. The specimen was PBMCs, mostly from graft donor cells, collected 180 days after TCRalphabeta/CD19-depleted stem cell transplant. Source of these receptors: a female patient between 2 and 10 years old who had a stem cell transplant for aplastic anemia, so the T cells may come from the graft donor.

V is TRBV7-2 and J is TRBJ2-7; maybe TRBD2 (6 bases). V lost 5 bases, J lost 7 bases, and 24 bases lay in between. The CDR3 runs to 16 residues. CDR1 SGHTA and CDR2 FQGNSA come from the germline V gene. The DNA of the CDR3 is TGTGCCAGCAGCCGGAGGGCTGGCGGACGGCTCGGGGAGCAGTACTTC. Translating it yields CASSRRAGGRLGEQYF.

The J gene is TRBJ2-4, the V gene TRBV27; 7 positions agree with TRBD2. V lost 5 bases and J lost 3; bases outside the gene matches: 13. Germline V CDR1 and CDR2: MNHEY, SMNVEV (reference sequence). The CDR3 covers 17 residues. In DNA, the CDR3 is TGTGCCAGCAGTACCACCCCTGATCGGGGGGACAAAAACATTCAGTACTTC. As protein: CASSTTPDRGDKNIQYF.

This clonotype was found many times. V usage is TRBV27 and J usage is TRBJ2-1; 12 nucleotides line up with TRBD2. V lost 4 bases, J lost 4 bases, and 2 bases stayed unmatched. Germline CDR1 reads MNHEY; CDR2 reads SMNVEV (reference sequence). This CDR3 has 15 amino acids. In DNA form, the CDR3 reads TGTGCCAGCAGTTCTAGCGGGGGGGGGTACAATGAGCAGTTCTTC. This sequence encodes CASSSSGGGYNEQFF.

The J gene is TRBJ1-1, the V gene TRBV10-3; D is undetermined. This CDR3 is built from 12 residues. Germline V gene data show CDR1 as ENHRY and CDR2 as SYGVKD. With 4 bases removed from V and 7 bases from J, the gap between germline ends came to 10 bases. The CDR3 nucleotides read TGTGCCATCAGTGGGCCCCAGAGTGAAGCTTTCTTT. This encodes CAISGPQSEAFF.

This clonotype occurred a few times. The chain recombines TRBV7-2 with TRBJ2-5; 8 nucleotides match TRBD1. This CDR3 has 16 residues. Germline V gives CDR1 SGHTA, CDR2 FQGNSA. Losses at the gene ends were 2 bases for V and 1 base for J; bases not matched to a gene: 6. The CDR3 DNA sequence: TGTGCCAGCAGCTTAAAGGGGACAGGCGCCCAAGAGACCCAGTACTTC. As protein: CASSLKGTGAQETQYF.

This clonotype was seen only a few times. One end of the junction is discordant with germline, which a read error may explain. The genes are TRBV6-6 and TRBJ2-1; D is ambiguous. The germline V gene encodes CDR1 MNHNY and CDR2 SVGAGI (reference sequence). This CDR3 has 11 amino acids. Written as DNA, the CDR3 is TGTGCCAGCAGCCCCGGGCCCTACCCTTGGTTC. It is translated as CASSPGPYPWF.

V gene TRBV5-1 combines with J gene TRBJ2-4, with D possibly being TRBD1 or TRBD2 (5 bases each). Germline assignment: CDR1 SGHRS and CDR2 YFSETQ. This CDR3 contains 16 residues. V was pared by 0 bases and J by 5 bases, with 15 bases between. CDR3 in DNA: TGCGCCAGCAGCTTGGCCAAGGCGACGGGGCAAAACATTCAGTACTTC. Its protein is CASSLAKATGQNIQYF.

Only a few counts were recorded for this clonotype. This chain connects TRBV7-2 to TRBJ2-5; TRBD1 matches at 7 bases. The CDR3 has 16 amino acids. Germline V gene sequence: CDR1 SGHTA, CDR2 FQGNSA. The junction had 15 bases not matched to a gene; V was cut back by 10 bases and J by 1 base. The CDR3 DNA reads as TGTGCCACCCGTTTATCCGGGACAGTTTCCCAAGAGACCCAGTACTTC. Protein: CATRLSGTVSQETQYF.

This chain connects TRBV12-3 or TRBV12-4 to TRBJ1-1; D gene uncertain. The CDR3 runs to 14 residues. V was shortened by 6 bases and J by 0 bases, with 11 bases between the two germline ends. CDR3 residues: CASSPPGLNTEAFF. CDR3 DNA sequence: TGTGCCAGCAGCCCCCCCGGACTGAACACTGAAGCTTTCTTT.

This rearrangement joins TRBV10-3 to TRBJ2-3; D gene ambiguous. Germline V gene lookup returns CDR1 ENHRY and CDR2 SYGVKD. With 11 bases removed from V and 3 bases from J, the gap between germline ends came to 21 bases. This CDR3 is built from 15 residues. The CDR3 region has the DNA TGTGCCCCAATCGCGCCTTGTGGCTCGACAGATACGCAGTATTTT. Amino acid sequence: CAPIAPCGSTDTQYF.

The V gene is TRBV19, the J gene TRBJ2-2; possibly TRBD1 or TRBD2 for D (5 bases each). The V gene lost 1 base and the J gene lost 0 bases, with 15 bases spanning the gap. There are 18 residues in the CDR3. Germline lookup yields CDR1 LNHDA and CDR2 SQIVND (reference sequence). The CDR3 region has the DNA TGTGCCAGTAGTATAGGTCCGGGTCGGGGCCCGAACACCGGGGAGCTGTTTTTT. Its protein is CASSIGPGRGPNTGELFF.

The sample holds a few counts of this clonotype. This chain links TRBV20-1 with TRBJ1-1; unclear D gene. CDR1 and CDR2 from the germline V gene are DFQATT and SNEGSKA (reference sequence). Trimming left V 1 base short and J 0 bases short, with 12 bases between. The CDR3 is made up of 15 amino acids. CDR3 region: CSARALGRLNTEAFF. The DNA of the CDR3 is TGCAGTGCTAGAGCGTTAGGGCGTCTGAACACTGAAGCTTTCTTT.

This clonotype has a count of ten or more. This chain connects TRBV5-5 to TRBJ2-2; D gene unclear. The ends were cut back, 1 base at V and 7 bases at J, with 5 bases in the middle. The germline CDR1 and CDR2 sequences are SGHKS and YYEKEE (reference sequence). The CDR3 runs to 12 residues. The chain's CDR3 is CASSLPHGELFF. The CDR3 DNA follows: TGTGCCAGCAGCTTGCCCCACGGGGAGCTGTTTTTT.

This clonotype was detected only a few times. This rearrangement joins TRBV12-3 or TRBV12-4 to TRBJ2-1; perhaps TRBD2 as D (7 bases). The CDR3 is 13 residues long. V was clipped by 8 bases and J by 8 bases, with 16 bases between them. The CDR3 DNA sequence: TGTGCCAGCTTGGGGGCGGGAGAGTATGAGCAGTTCTTC. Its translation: CASLGAGEYEQFF.

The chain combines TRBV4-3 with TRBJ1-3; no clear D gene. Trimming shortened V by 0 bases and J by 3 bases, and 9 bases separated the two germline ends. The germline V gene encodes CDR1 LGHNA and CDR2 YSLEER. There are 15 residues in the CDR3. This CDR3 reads CASSQDWKDGNTIYF. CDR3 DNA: TGCGCCAGCAGCCAAGATTGGAAAGATGGAAACACCATATATTTT.

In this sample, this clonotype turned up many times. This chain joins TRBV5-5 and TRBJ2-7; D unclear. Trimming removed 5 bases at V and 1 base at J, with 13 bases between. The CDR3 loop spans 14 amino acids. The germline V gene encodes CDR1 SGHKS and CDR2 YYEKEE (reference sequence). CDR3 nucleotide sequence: TGTGCCAGCAGGACCCGAACAGATTCCTACGAGCAGTACGTC. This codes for CASRTRTDSYEQYV.

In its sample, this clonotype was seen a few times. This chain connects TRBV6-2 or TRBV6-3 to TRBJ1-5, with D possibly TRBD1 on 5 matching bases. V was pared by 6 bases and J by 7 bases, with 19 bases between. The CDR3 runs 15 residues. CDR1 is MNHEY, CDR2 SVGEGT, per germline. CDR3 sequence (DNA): TGTGCCAGCAGCCGGAGCCGGGACGGTCGGCAGCCCCAGCATTTT. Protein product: CASSRSRDGRQPQHF.

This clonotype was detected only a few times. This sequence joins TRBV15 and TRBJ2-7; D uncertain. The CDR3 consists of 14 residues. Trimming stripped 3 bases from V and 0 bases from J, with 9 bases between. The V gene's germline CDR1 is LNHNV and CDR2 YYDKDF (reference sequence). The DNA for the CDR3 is TGTGCCACCAGCAGGGGATCCAGCTCCTACGAGCAGTACGTC. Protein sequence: CATSRGSSSYEQYV.

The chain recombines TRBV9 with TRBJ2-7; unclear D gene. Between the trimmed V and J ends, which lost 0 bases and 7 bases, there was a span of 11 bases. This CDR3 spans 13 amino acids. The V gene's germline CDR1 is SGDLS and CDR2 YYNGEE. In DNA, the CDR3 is TGTGCCAGCAGCGTAGTATCCGTGGGGGAGCAGTACTTC. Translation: CASSVVSVGEQYF.

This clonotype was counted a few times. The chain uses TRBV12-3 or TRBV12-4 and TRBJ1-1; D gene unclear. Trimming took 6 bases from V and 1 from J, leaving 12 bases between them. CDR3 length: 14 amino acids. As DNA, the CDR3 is TGTGCCAGCAGACAATGGACGGGGAACACTGAAGCTTTCTTT. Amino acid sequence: CASRQWTGNTEAFF.

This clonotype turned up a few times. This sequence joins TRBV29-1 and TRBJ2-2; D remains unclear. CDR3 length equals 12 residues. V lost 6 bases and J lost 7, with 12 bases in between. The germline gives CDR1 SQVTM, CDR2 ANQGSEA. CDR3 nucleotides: TGCAGCGTCGGTAGCTTCGACGGGGAGCTGTTTTTT. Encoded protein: CSVGSFDGELFF.

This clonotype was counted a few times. CDR3 in amino acids: CASSLGPRTRVNTEAFF. In DNA form, the CDR3 reads TGTGCCAGCAGCTTAGGTCCCCGGACGCGGGTGAACACTGAAGCTTTCTTT. V and J are TRBV7-2 and TRBJ1-1, with D unclear. This CDR3 region has 17 residues. Between the trimmed V and J ends, which lost 1 base and 0 bases, there was a span of 15 bases. The germline gives CDR1 SGHTA, CDR2 FQGNSA.

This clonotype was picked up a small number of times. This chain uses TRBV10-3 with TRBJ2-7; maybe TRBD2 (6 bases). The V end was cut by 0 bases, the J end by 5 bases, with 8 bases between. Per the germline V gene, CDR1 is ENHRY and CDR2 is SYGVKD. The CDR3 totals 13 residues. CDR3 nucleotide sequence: TGTGCCATCAGTGAGTCGGGCGGGAACGAGCAGTACGTC. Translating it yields CAISESGGNEQYV.

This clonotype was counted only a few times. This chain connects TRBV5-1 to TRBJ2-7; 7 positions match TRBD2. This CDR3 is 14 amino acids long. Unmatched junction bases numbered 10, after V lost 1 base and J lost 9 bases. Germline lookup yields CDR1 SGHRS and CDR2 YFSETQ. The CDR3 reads CASSLNAGDVTQYV. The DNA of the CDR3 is TGCGCCAGCAGCTTGAACGCGGGGGACGTCACGCAGTACGTC.

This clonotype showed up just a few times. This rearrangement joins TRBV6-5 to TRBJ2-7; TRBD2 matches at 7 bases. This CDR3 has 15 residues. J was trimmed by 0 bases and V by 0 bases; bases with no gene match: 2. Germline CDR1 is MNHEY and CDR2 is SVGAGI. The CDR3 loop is CASSYSSGASYEQYV. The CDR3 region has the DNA TGTGCCAGCAGTTACTCGAGCGGGGCCTCCTACGAGCAGTACGTC.

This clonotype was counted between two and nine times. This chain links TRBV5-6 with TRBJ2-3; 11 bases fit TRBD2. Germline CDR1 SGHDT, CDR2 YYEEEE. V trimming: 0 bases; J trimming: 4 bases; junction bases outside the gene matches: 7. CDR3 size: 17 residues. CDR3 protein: CASSLGILAGDPDTQYF. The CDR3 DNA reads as TGTGCCAGCAGCTTGGGGATACTAGCGGGAGATCCAGATACGCAGTATTTT.

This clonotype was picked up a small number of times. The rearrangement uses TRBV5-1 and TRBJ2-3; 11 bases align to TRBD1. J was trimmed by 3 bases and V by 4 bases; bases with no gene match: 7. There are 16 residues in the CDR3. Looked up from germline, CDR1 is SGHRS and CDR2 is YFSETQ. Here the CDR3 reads CASSGTGTGGTDTQYF. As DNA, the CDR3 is TGCGCCAGCAGCGGCACCGGGACAGGGGGGACAGATACGCAGTATTTT.